One sample yielded the 13 T cell receptor beta chains listed below, sequenced in a study of cytomegalovirus exposure and HLA in healthy donors (dated by TCRdb to 2016 to 2017). The library came from the immunoSEQ multiplex PCR assay. A mixture of 60 forward primers for TCR Vbeta segments and 13 reverse primers for TCR Jbeta segments was used in the multiplex PCR. TCRdb took this table from immuneACCESS and kept in-frame rearrangements with V and J called. Such tables lack part of the clones; where checked against another copy, unresolved V genes explain under half of the gap, and the rest is unexplained. In this sample's table one finds under 70,000 clones. The top ten clonotypes cover less than 2.5% of the sample. The sample consisted of PBMCs. These TCRs come from a woman aged 18-30 years in good health and CMV-seronegative.

The chain couples TRBV10-3 to TRBJ1-2; D gene unclear. Per germline, CDR1 ENHRY and CDR2 SYGVKD. The CDR3 has 14 amino acids. The V end was cut by 5 bases, the J end by 2 bases, with 12 bases between. CDR3 nucleotides: TGTGCCATCAGTCCCGGAGCACCCAACTATGGCTACACCTTC. It encodes CAISPGAPNYGYTF.

The chain has TRBV9 and TRBJ1-3; no clear D gene. V lost 3 bases and J lost 4, with 20 bases in between. CDR3 length: 17 residues. Looked up from germline, CDR1 is SGDLS and CDR2 is YYNGEE. The CDR3 is CASSGTDFSKTGNTIYF. The CDR3 DNA sequence: TGTGCCAGCAGCGGAACGGACTTCTCTAAGACGGGAAACACCATATATTTT.

The chain is built from TRBV10-3 and TRBJ2-7; D is possibly TRBD1 (5 bases). CDR3 length: 13 residues. Trimming took 0 bases from V and 4 from J, leaving 7 bases between them. The V gene's germline CDR1 is ENHRY and CDR2 SYGVKD. The CDR3 region is CAISESRGYEQYF. The DNA for the CDR3 is TGTGCCATCAGTGAGTCTAGGGGTTACGAGCAGTACTTC.

V gene TRBV29-1 combines with J gene TRBJ1-2; 7 bases are shared with TRBD1. V trimming: 6 bases; J trimming: 4 bases; junction bases outside the gene matches: 8. Germline V gives CDR1 SQVTM, CDR2 ANQGSEA. This CDR3 is 13 amino acids long. As DNA, the CDR3 is TGCAGCGTGGGGACAGTCCTAAGCTATGGCTACACCTTC. Protein sequence: CSVGTVLSYGYTF.

The chain carries TRBV11-2 and TRBJ1-4, with D unclear. V lost 1 base and J 8 bases, leaving 14 bases between the germline ends. Germline V CDR1 and CDR2: SGHAT, FQNNGV. The length of the CDR3 is 15 residues. The DNA of the CDR3 is TGTGCCAGCAGCTTAGTTGGCTTGTCGGAGGAAAAACTGTTTTTT. Translation: CASSLVGLSEEKLFF.

CDR3 sequence (DNA): TGTGCCAGCAGCGTGACAGGGAACTATGGCTACACCTTC. This gives the protein CASSVTGNYGYTF. V usage is TRBV5-6 and J usage is TRBJ1-2; 7 bases match TRBD1. This CDR3 is 13 amino acids long. V was pared by 4 bases and J by 2 bases, with 2 bases of the junction left unmatched. CDR1 SGHDT and CDR2 YYEEEE come from the germline V gene.

This sequence joins TRBV5-1 and TRBJ2-5, with D possibly matching TRBD1 (5 bases). The CDR3 contains 14 residues. Germline CDR1 SGHRS, CDR2 YFSETQ. V lost 0 bases and J lost 4, with 10 bases in between. Here the CDR3 reads CASSLGGSLETQYF. For the CDR3, the DNA is TGCGCCAGCAGCTTGGGGGGCAGCCTAGAGACCCAGTACTTC.

J is TRBJ1-2 and V is TRBV7-6, with D perhaps matching TRBD1 (5 bases). The CDR3 contains 12 residues. Germline V gives CDR1 SGHVS, CDR2 FNYEAQ. The V gene lost 5 bases and the J gene lost 7 bases, with 11 bases spanning the gap. CDR3 sequence: CASSQPGSGYTF. The CDR3 nucleotides read TGTGCCAGCAGCCAACCAGGGTCTGGCTACACCTTC.

This sequence joins TRBV5-4 and TRBJ2-2; tentatively, D is TRBD1 (6 bases). CDR1 is SGHNT and CDR2 is YYREEE in the germline V gene (reference sequence). The CDR3 runs 13 residues. The V end lost 4 bases, the J end lost 7 bases, and 11 bases lay between the germline ends. The CDR3 coding sequence is TGTGCCAGCAGCGCGGACAGTGACGGGGAGCTGTTTTTT. Its translation is CASSADSDGELFF.

The gene calls are TRBV7-9 and TRBJ1-4; 9 positions agree with TRBD1. Losses at the gene ends were 4 bases for V and 8 bases for J; bases not matched to a gene: 5. The CDR3 loop spans 14 amino acids. The germline CDR1 and CDR2 sequences are SEHNR and FQNEAQ (reference sequence). The CDR3 region has the DNA TGTGCCAGCAGCTGGGACAGGGTAGACGAAAAACTGTTTTTT. Translating it yields CASSWDRVDEKLFF.

This sequence joins TRBV2 and TRBJ1-2, with D perhaps TRBD1 (5 bases). The germline V gene encodes CDR1 SNHLY and CDR2 FYNNEI. With 6 bases removed from V and 3 bases from J, the gap between germline ends came to 14 bases. This CDR3 has 14 amino acids. The CDR3 spells CASRRGETDYGYTF. In nucleotides, the CDR3 is TGTGCCAGCAGAAGGGGTGAGACAGACTATGGCTACACCTTC. The full variable domain, completed using reference TRBV2 and TRBJ1-2, is EPEVTQTPSHQVTQMGQEVILRCVPISNHLYFYWYRQILGQKVEFLVSFYNNEISEKSEIFDDQFSVERPDGSNFTLKIRSTKLEDSAMYFCASRRGETDYGYTFGSGTRLTVV.

The chain uses TRBV5-1 and TRBJ2-1, with D possibly being TRBD2 (6 bases). V lost 0 bases to trimming and J lost 14 bases, with 21 bases between them. Germline-derived CDR1 and CDR2 are SGHRS and YFSETQ. This CDR3 is built from 15 residues. The DNA of the CDR3 is TGCGCCAGCAGCTTGGCCCCGGGAGCGGCCTTGTTAGAGTTCTTC. This codes for CASSLAPGAALLEFF.

V and J are TRBV5-1 and TRBJ1-6; 8 bases map to TRBD1. The V gene end was trimmed by 9 bases and the J gene end by 9 bases; junction bases not matched to a gene: 8. Germline CDR1 and CDR2: SGHRS and YFSETQ. CDR3 size: 13 residues. CDR3 residues: CATRTGRSSPLHF. CDR3 nucleotides: TGCGCCACCAGGACAGGGAGGAGTTCACCCCTCCACTTT.